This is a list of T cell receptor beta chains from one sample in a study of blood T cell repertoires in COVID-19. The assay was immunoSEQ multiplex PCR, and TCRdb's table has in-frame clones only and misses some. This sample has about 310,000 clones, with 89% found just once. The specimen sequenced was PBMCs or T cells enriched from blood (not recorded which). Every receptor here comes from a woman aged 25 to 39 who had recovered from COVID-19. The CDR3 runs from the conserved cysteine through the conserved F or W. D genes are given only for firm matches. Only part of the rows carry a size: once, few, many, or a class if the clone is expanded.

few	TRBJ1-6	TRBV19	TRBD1	CASGSYRGRGPLHF	TGTGCCAGTGGATCATACAGGGGTCGAGGCCCCCTCCACTTT
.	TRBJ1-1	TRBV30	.	CAWSVSRGLNTEAFF	TGTGCCTGGAGTGTATCCAGGGGATTGAACACTGAAGCTTTCTTT
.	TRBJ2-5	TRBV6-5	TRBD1	CASSQTGTAQETQYF	TGTGCCAGCAGTCAAACCGGGACAGCCCAAGAGACCCAGTACTTC
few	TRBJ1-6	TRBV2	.	CASSERGTGRNSPLHF	TGTGCCAGCAGTGAAAGAGGTACAGGACGAAATTCACCCCTCCACTTT
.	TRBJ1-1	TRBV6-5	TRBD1	CASSYLRDRDTEAFF	TGTGCCAGCAGTTACCTTCGGGACAGGGACACTGAAGCTTTCTTT
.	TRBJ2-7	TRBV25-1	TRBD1	CASGEQGLYEQYF	TGTGCCAGCGGAGAACAGGGGCTATACGAGCAGTACTTC
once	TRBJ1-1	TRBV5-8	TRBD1	CASSRRQGETEAFF	TGTGCCAGCAGCCGCAGACAGGGAGAGACTGAAGCTTTCTTT
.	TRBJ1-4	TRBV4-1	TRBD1	CASSQFTTGGGEKLFF	TGCGCCAGCAGCCAGTTTACCACAGGGGGCGGTGAAAAACTGTTTTTT
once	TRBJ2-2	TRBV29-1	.	CSVGQAVTGELFF	TGCAGCGTTGGACAGGCGGTTACCGGGGAGCTGTTTTTT
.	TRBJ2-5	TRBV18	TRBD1	CASSPRTGGEGETQYF	TGTGCCAGCTCACCCCGGACAGGGGGTGAAGGAGAGACCCAGTACTTC
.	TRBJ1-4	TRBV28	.	CASSGQNLNEKLFF	TGTGCCAGCAGCGGACAGAACCTTAATGAAAAACTGTTTTTT
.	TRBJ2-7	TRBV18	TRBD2	CASSTGLGLAGVHYEQYF	TGTGCCAGCTCAACGGGGTTGGGACTAGCGGGAGTCCACTACGAGCAGTACTTC
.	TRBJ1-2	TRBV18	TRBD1	CASSPGAQGNYGYTF	TGTGCCAGCTCACCGGGCGCACAGGGGAACTATGGCTACACCTTC
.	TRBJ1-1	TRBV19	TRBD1	CASRYRGPNTEAFF	TGTGCCAGTCGTTACAGGGGACCTAACACTGAAGCTTTCTTT
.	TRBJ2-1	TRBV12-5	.	CASGLGGTAKVNEQFF	TGTGCTAGTGGTTTGGGCGGGACAGCTAAAGTGAATGAGCAGTTCTTC
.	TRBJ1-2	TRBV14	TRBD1	CASSQVDREYGYTF	TGTGCCAGCAGCCAAGTGGACAGGGAGTATGGCTACACCTTC
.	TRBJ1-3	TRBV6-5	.	CASSYSLRGAGNTIYF	TGTGCCAGCAGTTACTCCCTCCGGGGGGCTGGAAACACCATATATTTT
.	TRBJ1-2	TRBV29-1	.	CSAGGHDSFNYGYTF	TGCAGCGCCGGGGGGCATGACAGCTTTAACTATGGCTACACCTTC
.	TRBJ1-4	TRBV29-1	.	CSAEPLRTENEKLFF	TGCAGCGCCGAGCCTTTAAGGACAGAGAATGAAAAACTGTTTTTT
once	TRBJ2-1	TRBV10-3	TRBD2	CATTPITIAGPNYEQFF	TGTGCCACCACACCCATTACCATAGCGGGCCCCAACTATGAGCAGTTCTTC
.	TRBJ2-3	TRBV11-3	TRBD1	CASSLQGAGTDTQYF	TGTGCCAGCAGTTTACAGGGGGCTGGCACAGATACGCAGTATTTT
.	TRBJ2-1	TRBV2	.	CASQTRSYNEQFF	TGTGCCAGCCAGACTAGATCCTACAATGAGCAGTTCTTC
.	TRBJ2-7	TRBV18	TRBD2	CASSPREAGGYEQYF	TGTGCCAGCTCACCGCGAGAAGCGGGAGGGTACGAGCAGTACTTC
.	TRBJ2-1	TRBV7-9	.	CASSLVASFYNEQFF	TGTGCCAGCAGCTTAGTCGCCAGTTTCTACAATGAGCAGTTCTTC
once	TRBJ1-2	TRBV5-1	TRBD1	CASSLGTGLYFNYGYTF	TGCGCCAGCAGCTTGGGGACAGGGTTGTATTTCAACTATGGCTACACCTTC
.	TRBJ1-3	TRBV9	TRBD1	CASSISTGGAGNTIYF	TGTGCCAGCAGCATTTCTACAGGGGGAGCTGGAAACACCATATATTTT
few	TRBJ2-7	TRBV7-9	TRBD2	CASSWGPSGTPEQYF	TGTGCCAGCAGCTGGGGGCCTAGCGGGACTCCCGAGCAGTACTTC
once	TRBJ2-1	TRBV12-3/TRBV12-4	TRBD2	CASSFQREDEQFF	TGTGCCAGCAGTTTTCAGCGGGAGGATGAGCAGTTCTTC
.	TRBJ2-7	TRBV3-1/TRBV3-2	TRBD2	CASSHISGRALFEQYF	TGTGCCAGCAGCCACATTAGCGGGAGGGCCCTTTTCGAGCAGTACTTC
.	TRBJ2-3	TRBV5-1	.	CASSSRVGSADTQYF	TGCGCCAGCAGCTCGCGAGTAGGGAGTGCAGATACGCAGTATTTT
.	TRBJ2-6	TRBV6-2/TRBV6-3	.	CASSTGSGANVLTF	TGTGCCAGCAGTACAGGGTCTGGGGCCAACGTCCTGACTTTC
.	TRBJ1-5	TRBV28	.	CASNPLSQPQHF	TGTGCCAGCAACCCACTTAGTCAGCCCCAGCATTTT
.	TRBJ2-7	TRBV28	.	CASSFSTGGARYFSSYEQYF	TGTGCCAGCAGTTTTTCTACGGGGGGCGCGAGGTACTTTAGCTCCTACGAGCAGTACTTC
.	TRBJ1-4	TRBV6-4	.	CASSASTEVGEKLFF	TGTGCCAGCAGTGCTTCGACAGAAGTTGGTGAAAAACTGTTTTTT
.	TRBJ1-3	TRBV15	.	CATSRQTGNTIYF	TGTGCCACCAGCAGACAGACTGGAAACACCATATATTTT
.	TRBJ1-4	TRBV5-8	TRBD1	CASSLERDRAEKLFF	TGTGCCAGCAGCTTGGAACGGGACAGGGCTGAAAAACTGTTTTTT